Listed below are T cell receptor beta chains from one sample, sequenced in a study of blood T cell repertoires in COVID-19. Some clones are missing from TCRdb's copy, which holds only in-frame ones; the method was immunoSEQ multiplex PCR. The sample contains tens of thousands of clones, around 80% of which appear only once. The sequenced sample consisted of peripheral blood. These receptors were obtained from a man aged 55 to 70 with active or convalescent COVID-19. CDR3s include the opening cysteine and the closing phenylalanine or tryptophan. The D gene is left open where the match is weak. Rows may omit the clone size; those that give it use once, few, many or a size class.

V	D	size	J	DNA	CDR3
TRBV4-1	-	-	TRBJ2-2	TGCGCCAGCAGCCCCGGTAGTCCGCTGAACACCGGGGAGCTGTTTTTT	CASSPGSPLNTGELFF
TRBV15	-	-	TRBJ2-7	TGTGCCACCAGCAGAGATCTACTAGGCGAGCAGTACTTC	CATSRDLLGEQYF
TRBV11-2	TRBD2	-	TRBJ2-7	TGTGCCAGCAGCCGAGGACTAGGGGTTCGGAGCATCTACGAGCAGTACTTC	CASSRGLGVRSIYEQYF
TRBV7-2	TRBD1	-	TRBJ2-5	TGTGCCAGCAGCTTGACAGGGGGAGAAGAAGAGACCCAGTACTTC	CASSLTGGEEETQYF
TRBV30	TRBD2	-	TRBJ2-5	TGTGCCTGTAGCCGGGGGGGTATGCAAGAGACCCAGTACTTC	CACSRGGMQETQYF
TRBV7-9	-	-	TRBJ1-2	TGTGCCAGCAGCTTAGTAGACAGAAACTATGGCTACACCTTC	CASSLVDRNYGYTF
TRBV4-3	-	-	TRBJ2-1	TGCGCCAGCAGCCTAGGGGTCGGCTCCTACAATGAGCAGTTCTTC	CASSLGVGSYNEQFF
TRBV19	-	-	TRBJ1-5	TGTGCCAGTAGTATAGTAGATCAGCCCCAGCATTTT	CASSIVDQPQHF
TRBV27	TRBD1	-	TRBJ2-2	TGTGCCAGCACCCGGGACAGGGACGCCGGGGAGCTGTTTTTT	CASTRDRDAGELFF
TRBV5-1	-	-	TRBJ1-1	TGCGCCAGCAGCTTGGATCCAGAAGACACTGAAGCTTTCTTT	CASSLDPEDTEAFF
TRBV6-2/TRBV6-3	-	-	TRBJ1-1	TGTGCCAGCAGTTACGGGACATCCTTCGAAGCTTTCTTT	CASSYGTSFEAFF
TRBV6-5	-	-	TRBJ1-1	TGTGCCAGCACCTACCTATCAGGGAACACTGAAGCTTTCTTT	CASTYLSGNTEAFF
TRBV7-3	TRBD2	-	TRBJ2-2	TGTGCCAGCAGCAGTCGAGCGGGGGGCCTCGGAAACACCGGGGAGCTGTTTTTT	CASSSRAGGLGNTGELFF
TRBV28	-	many	TRBJ1-2	TGTGCCAGCAGTTTATGGGCAGGGAATGGCTACACCTTC	CASSLWAGNGYTF
TRBV7-2	-	few	TRBJ2-7	TGTGCCAGCAGCTTAAAAGGCGGGAATACCTACGAGCAGTACTTC	CASSLKGGNTYEQYF